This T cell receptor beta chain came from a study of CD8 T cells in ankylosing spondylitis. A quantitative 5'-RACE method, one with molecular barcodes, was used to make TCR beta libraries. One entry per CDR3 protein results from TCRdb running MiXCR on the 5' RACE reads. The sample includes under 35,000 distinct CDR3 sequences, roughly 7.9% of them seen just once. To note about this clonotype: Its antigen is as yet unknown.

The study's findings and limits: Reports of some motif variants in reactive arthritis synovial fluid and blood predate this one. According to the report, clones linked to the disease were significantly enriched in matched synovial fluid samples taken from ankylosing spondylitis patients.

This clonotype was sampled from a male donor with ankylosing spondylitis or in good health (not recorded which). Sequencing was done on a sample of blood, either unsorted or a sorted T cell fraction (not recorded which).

CDR3 amino acids: CASSPGPLEQYF. The CDR3, as DNA: TGTGCCAGCAGCCCTGGACCCCTCGAGCAGTACTTC. This chain links TRBV7-9 with TRBJ2-7; D remains ambiguous. The V gene lost 5 bases and the J gene lost 6 bases, with 11 bases spanning the gap. The CDR3 sequence is 12 residues long. CDR1 is SEHNR, CDR2 FQNEAQ, per germline (reference sequence).